The entry below gives a single T cell receptor (beta chain) sequence along with its context. These data are taken from a study of blood T cell repertoires in COVID-19. Germline CDR1 is SNHLY and CDR2 is FYNNEI. CDR3 length: 14 amino acids. After removal of 7 bases from V and 4 bases from J, the junction contained 7 bases not matched to a gene. Assay used: immunoSEQ multiplex PCR; TCRdb lists only in-frame clones, some missing. The table lists approximately 60,000 clones, under 85% of them singletons. The V and J genes are TRBV2 and TRBJ2-7; 10 nucleotides align to TRBD2. The sequenced sample consisted of peripheral blood. This receptor was taken from a woman older than 75 with active or convalescent COVID-19. This CDR3 is CASTPLAGPYEQYF. The CDR3 DNA is TGTGCCAGCACCCCACTAGCGGGGCCTTACGAGCAGTACTTC.